This is a list of T cell receptor beta chains from one sample in a study of blood T cell repertoires in COVID-19. TCRdb's copy holds only in-frame clones and misses some; the assay was immunoSEQ multiplex PCR. The sample includes roughly 250,000 clones, about 90% of them seen just once. The sequencing input was PBMCs or T cells enriched from blood (not recorded which). Receptors were obtained from a woman aged 30 to 39 with acute COVID-19. CDR3s include the opening cysteine and the closing phenylalanine or tryptophan. Rows may omit the clone size; those that give it use once, few, many or a size class.

abundance: NA; v_gene: TRBV6-2/TRBV6-3; j_gene: TRBJ2-4; CDR3aa: CASSYEGQGLAKNIQYF
abundance: NA; v_gene: TRBV5-1; j_gene: TRBJ1-1; CDR3aa: CASSPDRGRGTEAFF
abundance: NA; v_gene: TRBV5-1; j_gene: TRBJ2-1; CDR3aa: CASSLSVGGADEQFF
abundance: NA; v_gene: TRBV2; j_gene: TRBJ1-1; CDR3aa: CASVVQLLNTEAFF
abundance: NA; v_gene: TRBV5-8; j_gene: TRBJ2-7; CDR3aa: CASSLLAGGFLAEQYF
abundance: NA; v_gene: TRBV6-5; j_gene: TRBJ1-1; CDR3aa: CATNRGRNTEAFF
abundance: NA; v_gene: TRBV4-3; j_gene: TRBJ1-5; CDR3aa: CASSQEPRGQPQHF
abundance: NA; v_gene: TRBV6-2/TRBV6-3; j_gene: TRBJ2-5; CDR3aa: CASSYLDRGETQYF
abundance: NA; v_gene: TRBV5-4; j_gene: TRBJ1-2; CDR3aa: CASSSTSDWIYGYTF
abundance: NA; v_gene: TRBV28; j_gene: TRBJ2-4; CDR3aa: CASSEGQVLAKNIQYF
abundance: NA; v_gene: TRBV28; j_gene: TRBJ2-3; CDR3aa: CASSFKPRERSSDTQYF
abundance: NA; v_gene: TRBV5-3; j_gene: TRBJ2-5; CDR3aa: CARQPDRGPIKETQYF
abundance: NA; v_gene: TRBV12-5; j_gene: TRBJ2-6; CDR3aa: CASGKGTGANVLTF
abundance: NA; v_gene: TRBV9; j_gene: TRBJ1-1; CDR3aa: CASSPGTAQGGEAFF
abundance: NA; v_gene: TRBV9; j_gene: TRBJ2-1; CDR3aa: CASSVTTSGRYNEQFF
abundance: NA; v_gene: TRBV7-9; j_gene: TRBJ1-6; CDR3aa: CASSPTAGSYFSYNSPLHF
abundance: NA; v_gene: TRBV19; j_gene: TRBJ1-4; CDR3aa: CASSTTGTGNEKLFF
abundance: NA; v_gene: TRBV6-2/TRBV6-3; j_gene: TRBJ2-3; CDR3aa: CASSQREQFSTDTQYF
abundance: NA; v_gene: TRBV28; j_gene: TRBJ2-2; CDR3aa: CASRGYRDQGGELFF
abundance: once; v_gene: TRBV5-6; j_gene: TRBJ1-6; CDR3aa: CASSLGGSSYNSPLHF
abundance: NA; v_gene: TRBV28; j_gene: TRBJ1-1; CDR3aa: CASSDRGTEAFF
abundance: NA; v_gene: TRBV5-1; j_gene: TRBJ1-6; CDR3aa: CASSLVGDNSPLHF
abundance: NA; v_gene: TRBV10-3; j_gene: TRBJ1-1; CDR3aa: CAICFGAGTEAFF
abundance: NA; v_gene: TRBV6-6; j_gene: TRBJ2-7; CDR3aa: CASSTSGNRYEQYF
abundance: NA; v_gene: TRBV6-4; j_gene: TRBJ2-3; CDR3aa: CASMGWDGGRTDTQYF
abundance: NA; v_gene: TRBV30; j_gene: TRBJ1-6; CDR3aa: CAWSYAGQSPLHF
abundance: NA; v_gene: TRBV6-1; j_gene: TRBJ1-5; CDR3aa: CASSEPGQGFNQPQHF
abundance: NA; v_gene: TRBV15; j_gene: TRBJ1-5; CDR3aa: CATSRGGPFNQPQHF
abundance: NA; v_gene: TRBV7-3; j_gene: TRBJ2-2; CDR3aa: CASSPWASGIVGELFF
abundance: NA; v_gene: TRBV7-9; j_gene: TRBJ2-3; CDR3aa: CASSLGTSGETDTQYF
abundance: NA; v_gene: TRBV29-1; j_gene: TRBJ2-7; CDR3aa: CSAGQVYEQYF
abundance: NA; v_gene: TRBV5-1; j_gene: TRBJ2-4; CDR3aa: CASSPGTGGSSGIQYF
abundance: NA; v_gene: TRBV28; j_gene: TRBJ2-7; CDR3aa: CASSSPIDRLDSYEQYF
abundance: NA; v_gene: TRBV5-4; j_gene: TRBJ2-2; CDR3aa: CASSLVVAGDFTGELFF
abundance: NA; v_gene: TRBV9; j_gene: TRBJ2-3; CDR3aa: CASSFLAGEDTQYF
abundance: NA; v_gene: TRBV9; j_gene: TRBJ2-2; CDR3aa: CARERGMNTGELFF
abundance: NA; v_gene: TRBV2; j_gene: TRBJ1-3; CDR3aa: CASSEWAGSGNTIYF
abundance: NA; v_gene: TRBV4-2; j_gene: TRBJ2-7; CDR3aa: CASSQEAGDGSYEQYF
abundance: NA; v_gene: TRBV7-9; j_gene: TRBJ2-1; CDR3aa: CASSPREGLTLNEQFF
abundance: few; v_gene: TRBV12-3/TRBV12-4; j_gene: TRBJ1-2; CDR3aa: CASSSQGYGYTF
abundance: few; v_gene: TRBV2; j_gene: TRBJ2-1; CDR3aa: CASGLAGHEQFF
abundance: NA; v_gene: TRBV28; j_gene: TRBJ2-2; CDR3aa: CASSHRGGWERELFF
abundance: once; v_gene: TRBV4-1; j_gene: TRBJ1-1; CDR3aa: CASSQDLAGNTEAFF
abundance: few; v_gene: TRBV6-5; j_gene: TRBJ1-3; CDR3aa: CASRGQGVSGNTIYF
abundance: NA; v_gene: TRBV20-1; j_gene: TRBJ2-7; CDR3aa: CSTTSEYEQYF
abundance: NA; v_gene: TRBV6-5; j_gene: TRBJ1-2; CDR3aa: CASSYPGDGYTF
abundance: few; v_gene: TRBV6-4; j_gene: TRBJ2-7; CDR3aa: CASSDPTGSQKSYEQYF
abundance: NA; v_gene: TRBV2; j_gene: TRBJ1-2; CDR3aa: CARTGGAGYGYTF
abundance: NA; v_gene: TRBV6-5; j_gene: TRBJ1-1; CDR3aa: CASSSWGDTEAFF
abundance: NA; v_gene: TRBV5-1; j_gene: TRBJ2-7; CDR3aa: CASSSGTSGRGEQYF
abundance: NA; v_gene: TRBV25-1; j_gene: TRBJ1-1; CDR3aa: CASSLTANTEAFF
abundance: NA; v_gene: TRBV27; j_gene: TRBJ1-1; CDR3aa: CASSGRHRHTEAFF
abundance: NA; v_gene: TRBV9; j_gene: TRBJ2-3; CDR3aa: CASSGFGEIAGGPADTQYF
abundance: NA; v_gene: TRBV7-2; j_gene: TRBJ2-3; CDR3aa: CASSLARLAADTQYF
abundance: NA; v_gene: TRBV24-1; j_gene: TRBJ1-3; CDR3aa: CATARSDGNTIYF
abundance: NA; v_gene: TRBV18; j_gene: TRBJ2-7; CDR3aa: CASSGTGAYEQYF
abundance: NA; v_gene: TRBV5-6; j_gene: TRBJ2-7; CDR3aa: CASSSDRGPDLTYEQYF